This TCR beta chain was profiled in a study of T cell repertoires in cytomegalovirus infection. Whole-study context: Recently described HLA-C-restricted plus well-studied HLA-B-restricted CMV epitopes were used. Public TCR beta signature analysis indicated the presence of both CMV infection and matching HLA type.

TCRdb independently ran MiXCR on the reads; one entry per CDR3 protein. The profile shows approximately 730,000 distinct CDR3 sequences, about 29% of them singletons. The table lists this clonotype with a few counts. Its cognate antigen is unknown. Study-wide points: The cumulative frequency of public TCR beta families distinguished individuals who carried CMV together with the relevant HLA. HLA-C-restricted CMV clonotypes gave the most frequent clonotype in two of eight donors.

V lost 6 bases, J lost 4 bases, and 5 bases stayed unmatched. The CDR3 has 14 residues. The germline CDR1 and CDR2 sequences are MGHDK and SYGVNS. The sequence was obtained from a human donor in good health (CMV status not recorded). Some clones in this sample may be carry-over from other donors' samples. The sample in question was cultured CD8+ T cells from PBMCs, obtained from culture after CMV antigen stimulation. The chain employs TRBV25-1 and TRBJ2-2; 7 bases are a match to TRBD1. DNA for the CDR3: TGTGCCAGCAGAGACAGGGAAGGCACCGGGGAGCTGTTTTTT. Translated, it gives CASRDREGTGELFF.